This TCR beta chain was documented in a study of shared T cell receptors in the human thymus. From germline, CDR1 is LGHNA and CDR2 YSLEER. The CDR3 is 15 amino acids. The V gene end was trimmed by 0 bases and the J gene end by 5 bases; junction bases not matched to a gene: 6. This table comes from immunoSEQ multiplex PCR, and its TCRdb copy is limited to in-frame clones, with some not included. The sample carries about 540,000 clones, around 78% recorded once. These data were likewise used in another study, on human thymus T cells. According to that study: Each of the donors was a healthy Finnish infant who was undergoing open corrective cardiac surgery for congenital heart defects. Obtained as resections during corrective heart surgery, the thymus tissue was then studied. There appeared to be biased usage of V and J genes in thymic and blood repertoires. Related reports documented highly overlapping thymic repertoires among unrelated individuals.

The clonotype originates from a boy in the first two years of life with a congenital heart defect. The rearrangement uses TRBV4-3 and TRBJ2-7, with 8 bases that match TRBD2. Sequences were obtained from thymocytes. The CDR3 nucleotides are TGCGCCAGCAGCCAAGATCCAGCGGGAGCTCACGAGCAGTACTTC. As protein: CASSQDPAGAHEQYF.